This is a list of T cell receptor beta chains from one sample in a study of blood T cell repertoires in COVID-19. Clones were sequenced by immunoSEQ multiplex PCR, and TCRdb holds only the in-frame ones, with some missing. Here the sample spans about 50,000 clones, about 86% being singletons. Sequencing input: peripheral blood. The receptors stem from an elderly man with active COVID-19. The CDR3 runs from the conserved cysteine through the conserved F or W.

v_call: TRBV9
cdr3_length: 15
j_call: TRBJ1-1
cdr3_aa: CASSAARQQNTEAFF

v_call: TRBV12-3/TRBV12-4
cdr3_length: 12
j_call: TRBJ1-5
cdr3_aa: CASSWTDQPQHF

v_call: TRBV7-2
cdr3_length: 16
j_call: TRBJ1-4
cdr3_aa: CASSLAPGNGNEKLFF

v_call: TRBV6-6
cdr3_length: 16
j_call: TRBJ1-5
cdr3_aa: CASSYAPDRVRQPQHF

v_call: TRBV10-3
cdr3_length: 15
j_call: TRBJ1-3
cdr3_aa: CAISSLRVSGNTIYF

v_call: TRBV7-2
cdr3_length: 15
j_call: TRBJ2-2
cdr3_aa: CASSFGGRGAGELFF

v_call: TRBV4-3
cdr3_length: 14
j_call: TRBJ2-5
cdr3_aa: CASSQDIAGGPRDF

v_call: TRBV18
cdr3_length: 16
j_call: TRBJ1-1
cdr3_aa: CASSPRDRGFVTEAFF

v_call: TRBV30
cdr3_length: 12
j_call: TRBJ1-4
cdr3_aa: CAWRQGGEKLFF

v_call: TRBV18
cdr3_length: 13
j_call: TRBJ2-1
cdr3_aa: CASSPFRDNEQFF

v_call: TRBV4-2
cdr3_length: 17
j_call: TRBJ2-2
cdr3_aa: CASSSRWTSGSPGELFF

v_call: TRBV3-1/TRBV3-2
cdr3_length: 18
j_call: TRBJ2-3
cdr3_aa: CASSQDGSGTGGADTQYF

v_call: TRBV4-1
cdr3_length: 16
j_call: TRBJ1-5
cdr3_aa: CASSQGTRGSNQPQHF

v_call: TRBV28
cdr3_length: 15
j_call: TRBJ2-7
cdr3_aa: CASTPSGRHSYEQYF

v_call: TRBV4-2
cdr3_length: 12
j_call: TRBJ2-5
cdr3_aa: CASSPGRETQYF

v_call: TRBV18
cdr3_length: 17
j_call: TRBJ2-1
cdr3_aa: CASSPGTSGRLMDEQFF

v_call: TRBV5-6
cdr3_length: 14
j_call: TRBJ2-1
cdr3_aa: CASSLYQGYNEQFF

v_call: TRBV15
cdr3_length: 15
j_call: TRBJ2-5
cdr3_aa: CATSPRGAAGWAQYF

v_call: TRBV30
cdr3_length: 16
j_call: TRBJ1-6
cdr3_aa: CAWTRAGSSYNSPLHF

v_call: TRBV5-1
cdr3_length: 16
j_call: TRBJ1-5
cdr3_aa: CASSLGGAEGNQPQHF

v_call: TRBV9
cdr3_length: 18
j_call: TRBJ2-7
cdr3_aa: CASSIGLAGGISSYEQYF

v_call: TRBV30
cdr3_length: 14
j_call: TRBJ1-1
cdr3_aa: CAWTPTGWRAEAFF

v_call: TRBV3-1/TRBV3-2
cdr3_length: 12
j_call: TRBJ2-7
cdr3_aa: CASSQASNEQYF

v_call: TRBV6-5
cdr3_length: 13
j_call: TRBJ2-1
cdr3_aa: CASSPLIYNEQFF

v_call: TRBV24-1
cdr3_length: 13
j_call: TRBJ1-5
cdr3_aa: CATHTGSNQPQHF

v_call: TRBV6-5
cdr3_length: 15
j_call: TRBJ2-1
cdr3_aa: CASSYGASGIGEQFF

v_call: TRBV29-1
cdr3_length: 12
j_call: TRBJ2-7
cdr3_aa: CSVEGPQGGQYF

v_call: TRBV2
cdr3_length: 14
j_call: TRBJ2-5
cdr3_aa: CASTGTAVAETQYF

v_call: TRBV5-1
cdr3_length: 14
j_call: TRBJ1-5
cdr3_aa: CASSEDRGGQPQHF

v_call: TRBV2
cdr3_length: 15
j_call: TRBJ2-5
cdr3_aa: CASVGGTGRLETQYF

v_call: TRBV11-2
cdr3_length: 13
j_call: TRBJ2-3
cdr3_aa: CASSFPGSDTQYF

v_call: TRBV30
cdr3_length: 13
j_call: TRBJ2-1
cdr3_aa: CAWLRQGGSEQFF

v_call: TRBV2
cdr3_length: 15
j_call: TRBJ1-4
cdr3_aa: CASRPTPTAGEKLFF

v_call: TRBV7-2
cdr3_length: 15
j_call: TRBJ1-5
cdr3_aa: CASSLLQGPNQPQHF

v_call: TRBV6-2/TRBV6-3
cdr3_length: 15
j_call: TRBJ2-4
cdr3_aa: CASSPWEQAKNIQYF

v_call: TRBV5-1
cdr3_length: 15
j_call: TRBJ2-3
cdr3_aa: CASSLAAGTTDTQYF

v_call: TRBV7-9
cdr3_length: 14
j_call: TRBJ2-7
cdr3_aa: CASSLAGGAYEQYF

v_call: TRBV18
cdr3_length: 13
j_call: TRBJ1-6
cdr3_aa: CASSPGGDSPLHF

v_call: TRBV5-8
cdr3_length: 15
j_call: TRBJ1-3
cdr3_aa: CASSFGAIAGNTIYF

v_call: TRBV6-5
cdr3_length: 15
j_call: TRBJ1-2
cdr3_aa: CASSSVYRGLGGYTF

v_call: TRBV5-4
cdr3_length: 14
j_call: TRBJ2-7
cdr3_aa: CASSMDRGPYEQYF

v_call: TRBV10-3
cdr3_length: 16
j_call: TRBJ1-5
cdr3_aa: CAISESAGRLVQPQHF

v_call: TRBV28
cdr3_length: 12
j_call: TRBJ2-7
cdr3_aa: CASSLLSYEQYF

v_call: TRBV2
cdr3_length: 14
j_call: TRBJ2-7
cdr3_aa: CASGRDYTSYEQYF

v_call: TRBV7-3
cdr3_length: 15
j_call: TRBJ2-1
cdr3_aa: CASSLAGASYNEQFF